The rows below give T cell receptor beta chains drawn from one sample of a study of control samples from healthy donors and cancer patients. Sequencing was performed with immunoSEQ multiplex PCR; in TCRdb, only in-frame clones are kept and a portion is missing. Here the sample spans about 140,000 clones, around nine tenths being singletons. Sample: blood. The receptors stem from a young man in good health. Both conserved end residues are part of each CDR3. The D gene is left open where the match is weak. For some rows the clone size is stated as once, few or many, or as a class when expanded; others skip it.

J: TRBJ2-2
size: once
D: .
V: TRBV27
CDR3: CASSSPPGELFF
DNA: TGTGCCAGCAGTTCGCCACCCGGGGAGCTGTTTTTT

J: TRBJ1-2
size: .
D: .
V: TRBV28
CDR3: CASSLLQGKINGYTF
DNA: TGTGCCAGCAGTTTATTGCAGGGGAAGATCAATGGCTACACCTTC

J: TRBJ2-3
size: .
D: TRBD2
V: TRBV27
CDR3: CASSVSGDTQYF
DNA: TGTGCCAGCAGCGTTAGCGGGGATACGCAGTATTTT

J: TRBJ2-3
size: few
D: .
V: TRBV11-3
CDR3: CASSLGGRTDTQYF
DNA: TGTGCCAGCAGCTTAGGGGGACGCACAGATACGCAGTATTTT

J: TRBJ1-2
size: .
D: .
V: TRBV19
CDR3: CASRIGGTSGYTF
DNA: TGTGCCAGTAGGATAGGCGGGACTAGTGGCTACACCTTC

J: TRBJ2-7
size: .
D: TRBD2
V: TRBV27
CDR3: CASSSWTSGSYEQYF
DNA: TGTGCCAGCAGTTCATGGACTAGCGGGTCCTACGAGCAGTACTTC

J: TRBJ1-3
size: .
D: TRBD1
V: TRBV27
CDR3: CASRPAGTGYADASGNTIYF
DNA: TGTGCCAGCAGACCTGCCGGGACAGGTTATGCAGACGCCTCTGGAAACACCATATATTTT

J: TRBJ2-2
size: once
D: .
V: TRBV4-1
CDR3: CASSQVLSLAGELFF
DNA: TGCGCCAGCAGCCAAGTTTTATCCCTTGCCGGGGAGCTGTTTTTT

J: TRBJ1-5
size: .
D: TRBD1
V: TRBV28
CDR3: CASSSARQGNNQPQHF
DNA: TGTGCCAGCAGTTCCGCCAGACAGGGGAACAATCAGCCCCAGCATTTT

J: TRBJ2-2
size: .
D: .
V: TRBV9
CDR3: CASSVDGFGTGELFF
DNA: TGTGCCAGCAGCGTAGATGGCTTTGGCACCGGGGAGCTGTTTTTT

J: TRBJ2-6
size: few
D: .
V: TRBV7-6
CDR3: CASSLAGHDRSGANVLTF
DNA: TGTGCCAGCAGCTTAGCGGGACACGATCGCTCTGGGGCCAACGTCCTGACTTTC

J: TRBJ2-5
size: .
D: TRBD2
V: TRBV19
CDR3: CASSIASGRFQETQYF
DNA: TGTGCCAGTAGTATAGCCAGCGGGAGGTTCCAAGAGACCCAGTACTTC

J: TRBJ2-1
size: .
D: TRBD2
V: TRBV5-4
CDR3: CASSAGTSGRLGEQFF
DNA: TGTGCCAGCAGCGCAGGGACTAGCGGGAGATTAGGTGAGCAGTTCTTC

J: TRBJ2-3
size: .
D: TRBD2
V: TRBV12-5
CDR3: CASGPRLSGTSGILRTDTQYF
DNA: TGTGCTAGTGGTCCCCGGTTAAGCGGGACTAGCGGGATCCTTCGCACAGATACGCAGTATTTT

J: TRBJ1-1
size: .
D: .
V: TRBV4-1
CDR3: CASKVREFFSGTEAFF
DNA: TGCGCCAGCAAGGTCAGGGAATTTTTTTCGGGGACTGAAGCTTTCTTT

J: TRBJ1-2
size: .
D: .
V: TRBV5-8
CDR3: CASSLGQYYGYTF
DNA: TGTGCCAGCAGCTTGGGACAGTACTATGGCTACACCTTC

J: TRBJ2-1
size: .
D: TRBD2
V: TRBV19
CDR3: CASSVQSGLAVYNEQFF
DNA: TGTGCCAGTAGTGTGCAATCGGGACTAGCGGTCTACAATGAGCAGTTCTTC

J: TRBJ1-1
size: .
D: TRBD1
V: TRBV27
CDR3: CASSRQGNTEAFF
DNA: TGTGCCAGCAGTCGACAGGGAAACACTGAAGCTTTCTTT

J: TRBJ2-5
size: .
D: .
V: TRBV6-2/TRBV6-3
CDR3: CASSSIPDRQETQYF
DNA: TGTGCCAGCAGTTCTATCCCAGACAGACAAGAGACCCAGTACTTC

J: TRBJ2-7
size: .
D: .
V: TRBV5-8
CDR3: CASSLGWTYEQYF
DNA: TGTGCCAGCAGCTTGGGGTGGACCTACGAGCAGTACTTC

J: TRBJ1-1
size: .
D: .
V: TRBV15
CDR3: CATSRQGNTEAFF
DNA: TGTGCCACCAGCAGACAGGGGAACACTGAAGCTTTCTTT

J: TRBJ2-2
size: .
D: TRBD1
V: TRBV30
CDR3: CAWKGAGTGNTGELFF
DNA: TGTGCCTGGAAGGGGGCCGGGACAGGGAACACCGGGGAGCTGTTTTTT

J: TRBJ1-1
size: .
D: TRBD1
V: TRBV2
CDR3: CASSMGQPITEAFF
DNA: TGTGCCAGCAGTATGGGACAGCCTATCACTGAAGCTTTCTTT

J: TRBJ1-3
size: .
D: TRBD1
V: TRBV10-3
CDR3: CAIRRTGDEFSGNTIYF
DNA: TGTGCCATCAGAAGGACAGGGGATGAATTCTCTGGAAACACCATATATTTT

J: TRBJ2-7
size: once
D: .
V: TRBV11-3
CDR3: CASSFGTLEQYF
DNA: TGTGCCAGCAGCTTCGGGACACTAGAGCAGTACTTC

J: TRBJ2-7
size: .
D: .
V: TRBV5-6
CDR3: CASSLGLLEQYF
DNA: TGTGCCAGCAGCTTGGGTCTTCTCGAGCAGTACTTC